These 20 T cell receptor beta chains were sequenced from one sample in a study of shared T cell receptors in the human thymus. Using immunoSEQ multiplex PCR, the repertoire was profiled, and TCRdb retains in-frame clones only, with some absent. The table shows about 660,000 clones, with more than 75% occurring only once. The data also belong to a second study, concerning human thymus T cells.

The sample consisted of thymocytes. Source of these receptors: a boy under three years old with a congenital heart defect.

The rearrangement links TRBV5-4 to TRBJ2-5, with 7 bases that match TRBD1. The CDR3 covers 15 residues. The J segment lost 4 bases and the V segment lost 4 bases, leaving 10 bases of the junction unmatched. Germline CDR1 reads SGHNT; CDR2 reads YYREEE (reference sequence). CDR3 in amino acids: CASSIPDRDGETQYF. DNA for the CDR3: TGTGCCAGCAGCATTCCTGACAGGGATGGAGAGACCCAGTACTTC.

The chain has TRBV9 and TRBJ2-3; D not certain. This CDR3 has 15 residues. V shed 2 bases and J shed 1 base, with 11 bases lying between them. The germline gives CDR1 SGDLS, CDR2 YYNGEE. CDR3: CASSVVGSGTDTQYF. CDR3 bases: TGTGCCAGCAGCGTGGTGGGCTCCGGCACAGATACGCAGTATTTT.

The J gene is TRBJ2-3, the V gene TRBV28, with 8 bases that match TRBD1. The CDR3 extends over 17 amino acids. J gave up 5 bases and V 7 bases, and 17 bases lay outside the gene matches. CDR1 is MDHEN, CDR2 SYDVKM, per germline. The CDR3 spells CASNPPDVGTGRDTQYF. In nucleotides, the CDR3 is TGTGCCAGCAACCCGCCCGACGTAGGGACAGGCAGAGATACGCAGTATTTT. The full variable domain, in which reference TRBV28 and TRBJ2-3 provide the parts outside the CDR3, is DVKVTQSSRYLVKRTGEKVFLECVQDMDHENMFWYRQDPGLGLRLIYFSYDVKMKEKGDIPEGYSVSREKKERFSLILESASTNQTSMYLCASNPPDVGTGRDTQYFGPGTRLTVL.

This rearrangement joins TRBV7-2 to TRBJ1-2; a possible D gene is TRBD1 (5 bases). Per germline, CDR1 SGHTA and CDR2 FQGNSA. V was trimmed by 4 bases and J by 1 base, leaving 7 bases between them. This CDR3 comprises 13 residues. The CDR3 DNA follows: TGTGCCAGCAGCTGGACAATTAACTATGGCTACACCTTC. Residues: CASSWTINYGYTF.

V is TRBV7-4 and J is TRBJ2-1; 12 bases line up with TRBD1. V trimming: 5 bases; J trimming: 4 bases; junction bases outside the gene matches: 18. The CDR3 runs 20 residues. CDR1 is SGHVT, CDR2 SQSDAQ, per germline. CDR3 sequence (DNA): TGTGCCAGCAGCCAGAAGCACGGGACAGGGGGCCTCCGGACTTACAATGAGCAGTTCTTC. As protein: CASSQKHGTGGLRTYNEQFF.

The rearrangement links TRBV5-6 to TRBJ2-1, with D possibly matching TRBD2 (6 bases). From germline, CDR1 is SGHDT and CDR2 YYEEEE. V lost 3 bases, J lost 6 bases, and 19 bases lay in between. The CDR3 extends over 16 amino acids. The CDR3 DNA reads TGTGCCAGCAGCTCCACAGAGACGGGACTTACCAATGAGCAGTTCTTC. This codes for CASSSTETGLTNEQFF.

CDR3 residues: CASSYCTREDYGYTF. The CDR3 region has the DNA TGTGCCAGCAGTTACTGTACAAGGGAGGACTATGGCTACACCTTC. V usage is TRBV6-6 and J usage is TRBJ1-2; D is unresolved. The germline V gene has CDR1 MNHNY and CDR2 SVGAGI (reference sequence). The CDR3 has 15 amino acids. Trimming shortened V by 1 base and J by 3 bases, and 12 bases separated the two germline ends.

V gene TRBV5-1 combines with J gene TRBJ2-3; possibly TRBD2 for D (6 bases). Trimming removed 7 bases from V and 0 bases from J, with 15 bases in between. This CDR3 contains 15 residues. Germline V lookup: CDR1 SGHRS, CDR2 YFSETQ. The CDR3 DNA reads as TGCGCCAGCGCCGGGACTGAAACTAGCACAGATACGCAGTATTTT. It specifies CASAGTETSTDTQYF.

V usage is TRBV19 and J usage is TRBJ2-7, with a possible D match to TRBD1 (5 bases). The CDR3 has 16 amino acids. Trimming stripped 5 bases from V and 3 bases from J, with 20 bases between. Germline assignment: CDR1 LNHDA and CDR2 SQIVND (reference sequence). The CDR3 DNA reads TGTGCCAGTAGTGCGTCCCGACAGCCACCGAACTACGAGCAGTACTTC. This encodes CASSASRQPPNYEQYF.

This clone was recorded a few times. This chain joins TRBV6-5 and TRBJ2-7; the D gene is possibly TRBD2 (5 bases). The CDR3 extends over 14 amino acids. From germline, CDR1 is MNHEY and CDR2 SVGAGI. V lost 2 bases to trimming and J lost 5 bases, with 13 bases between them. CDR3 loop: CASSYRAPGDEQYF. CDR3 bases: TGTGCCAGCAGTTACAGGGCACCCGGGGACGAGCAGTACTTC.

V usage is TRBV5-1 and J usage is TRBJ2-7; 7 bases are a match to TRBD2. Germline V gene data show CDR1 as SGHRS and CDR2 as YFSETQ. This CDR3 has 15 residues. V was pared by 1 base and J by 2 bases, with 6 bases of the junction left unmatched. CDR3 sequence: CASSLSPGLPYEQYF. CDR3 bases: TGCGCCAGCAGCTTGTCCCCGGGACTACCCTACGAGCAGTACTTC.

V gene TRBV27 combines with J gene TRBJ1-5, with D possibly matching TRBD1 (5 bases). The CDR3 runs 19 residues. Germline V gives CDR1 MNHEY, CDR2 SMNVEV (reference sequence). V was shortened by 5 bases and J by 5 bases, with 28 bases between the two germline ends. The CDR3: CASSTTGHPSRIFDQPQHF. The DNA for the CDR3 is TGTGCCAGCAGTACCACAGGACACCCCTCGCGGATTTTTGATCAGCCCCAGCATTTT.

V usage is TRBV6-5 and J usage is TRBJ2-7; 11 positions match TRBD2. This CDR3 region has 13 residues. J was trimmed by 7 bases and V by 6 bases; bases with no gene match: 5. Per the germline V gene, CDR1 is MNHEY and CDR2 is SVGAGI. The CDR3 is CASRTSGGGEQYF. The CDR3 region has the DNA TGTGCCAGCAGAACTAGCGGGGGAGGTGAGCAGTACTTC.

CDR3 loop: CASISLRGRYEQYF. CDR3 nucleotide sequence: TGTGCCAGCATCTCTTTGAGGGGGCGATACGAGCAGTACTTC. The V call is TRBV5-6, the J call TRBJ2-7; TRBD1 matches 7 bases. The germline V gene encodes CDR1 SGHDT and CDR2 YYEEEE. The CDR3 is made up of 14 amino acids. The ends lost 6 bases at V and 4 bases at J; junction bases unmatched: 10.

The rearrangement links TRBV2 to TRBJ2-7, with TRBD1 identical over 11 bases. The J segment lost 6 bases and the V segment lost 8 bases, leaving 12 bases of the junction unmatched. This CDR3 region has 15 residues. The germline V gene encodes CDR1 SNHLY and CDR2 FYNNEI. For the CDR3, the DNA is TGTGCCAGCTCCGTCATAGGACAGGGGGCAAGCGAGCAGTACTTC. Translated: CASSVIGQGASEQYF.

The chain combines TRBV6-1 with TRBJ1-2; D is perhaps TRBD1 (6 bases). The length of the CDR3 is 18 residues. The V end lost 4 bases, the J end lost 2 bases, and 23 bases lay between the germline ends. Germline values: CDR1 MNHNS, CDR2 SASEGT. CDR3 coding DNA: TGTGCCAGCAGTGGGTTACAGGGTCTGAAGTATCTCAACTATGGCTACACCTTC. This sequence encodes CASSGLQGLKYLNYGYTF.

The chain carries TRBV19 and TRBJ1-5; 8 bases line up with TRBD1. CDR1 and CDR2 from the germline V gene are LNHDA and SQIVND (reference sequence). V shed 3 bases, J shed 7 bases, and the junction held 2 bases outside the gene matches. The CDR3 length is 13 residues. Here the CDR3 reads CASSMTGEQPQHF. CDR3 DNA: TGTGCCAGTAGTATGACAGGGGAACAGCCCCAGCATTTT.

The chain couples TRBV5-1 to TRBJ2-3; 9 bases fit TRBD2. This CDR3 has 13 residues. Unmatched junction bases numbered 4, after V lost 1 base and J lost 10 bases. Germline V gene data show CDR1 as SGHRS and CDR2 as YFSETQ. CDR3 residues: CASSLPERGAQYF. The CDR3 bases are TGCGCCAGCAGCTTGCCCGAGCGGGGGGCGCAGTATTTT. Full variable domain (outside the CDR3, taken from reference TRBV5-1 and TRBJ2-3): KAGVTQTPRYLIKTRGQQVTLSCSPISGHRSVSWYQQTPGQGLQFLFEYFSETQRNKGNFPGRFSGRQFSNSRSEMNVSTLELGDSALYLCASSLPERGAQYFGPGTRLTVL.

J is TRBJ1-5 and V is TRBV6-5; D gene uncertain. The CDR3 totals 16 residues. Germline loops: CDR1 MNHEY, CDR2 SVGAGI. The V end was cut by 2 bases, the J end by 4 bases, with 15 bases between. The CDR3 protein is CASSYPDGFANQPQHF. CDR3 nucleotide sequence: TGTGCCAGCAGTTACCCTGACGGGTTCGCTAATCAGCCCCAGCATTTT.

The CDR3 sequence: CASTGFWRDGETQYF. CDR3 nucleotide sequence: TGTGCCTCGACAGGGTTTTGGCGGGATGGGGAGACCCAGTACTTC. This rearrangement joins TRBV30 to TRBJ2-5, with D possibly TRBD1 on 7 matching bases. Germline CDR1 and CDR2: GTSNPN and SVGIG (reference sequence). The CDR3 length is 15 residues. With 7 bases removed from V and 5 bases from J, the gap between germline ends came to 23 bases.